Following are 30 T cell receptor beta chains from one sample sequenced in a study of blood T cell repertoires in COVID-19. Produced via immunoSEQ multiplex PCR; TCRdb's table is partial and in-frame only. The sample consists of roughly 71,000 clones, roughly 80% of them appearing once. The sequencing input was peripheral blood. These TCRs come from a man aged 70 or older who had recovered from COVID-19.

This chain connects TRBV6-1 to TRBJ2-1; TRBD2 matches 10 bases. This CDR3 has 15 amino acids. The V gene's germline CDR1 is MNHNS and CDR2 SASEGT. The V and J ends lost 7 bases and 4 bases, in that order; junction bases with no gene match: 7. The CDR3: CASTDLAGVYNEQFF. CDR3 sequence (DNA): TGTGCCAGCACCGACCTAGCGGGAGTGTACAATGAGCAGTTCTTC.

This clone is a singleton in its sample. This sequence joins TRBV7-2 and TRBJ1-1, with 9 bases that match TRBD1. The V gene's germline CDR1 is SGHTA and CDR2 FQGNSA. The trim removed 5 bases at V and 1 base at J, leaving 2 bases unmatched. This CDR3 is 14 amino acids long. The CDR3 sequence: CASSGGQGNTEAFF. DNA for the CDR3: TGTGCCAGCAGCGGGGGACAGGGGAACACTGAAGCTTTCTTT.

This chain connects TRBV28 to TRBJ2-4; 8 bases align to TRBD1. Germline V gene lookup returns CDR1 MDHEN and CDR2 SYDVKM. This CDR3 region has 12 residues. The CDR3 DNA is TGTGCGAGTGGGACAGGCAAAAACATTCAGTACTTC. Translating gives CASGTGKNIQYF.

The chain combines TRBV29-1 with TRBJ1-1; D gene unclear. V lost 6 bases and J 7 bases, leaving 18 bases between the germline ends. The CDR3 spans 13 residues. Per the germline V gene, CDR1 is SQVTM and CDR2 is ANQGSEA. CDR3 amino acids: CSVRSGGEGEAFF. CDR3 bases: TGCAGCGTGCGAAGTGGAGGTGAGGGTGAAGCTTTCTTT.

This chain uses TRBV3-1 (or the pseudogene TRBV3-2) with TRBJ1-3, with D uncertain. This CDR3 contains 15 residues. CDR1 LGHDT and CDR2 YNNKEL come from the germline V gene (reference sequence). V lost 7 bases and J 0 bases, leaving 13 bases between the germline ends. The CDR3 coding sequence is TGTGCCAGCATGAAATCGGGGAGCTCTGGAAACACCATATATTTT. Amino acids: CASMKSGSSGNTIYF.

This CDR3 is CASNRGNTEAFF. For the CDR3, the DNA is TGTGCCAGCAACAGGGGAAACACTGAAGCTTTCTTT. This chain connects TRBV10-3 to TRBJ1-1; the match to TRBD1 covers 7 bases. CDR3 length: 12 residues. Germline V CDR1 and CDR2: ENHRY, SYGVKD. The V and J ends lost 10 bases and 2 bases, in that order; junction bases with no gene match: 4.

J is TRBJ2-6 and V is TRBV15; D ambiguous. With 2 bases removed from V and 0 bases from J, the gap between germline ends came to 8 bases. This CDR3 comprises 16 residues. Germline V gene sequence: CDR1 LNHNV, CDR2 YYDKDF (reference sequence). DNA of the CDR3: TGTGCCACCAGCAGATCCGAGCACTCTGGGGCCAACGTCCTGACTTTC. Protein: CATSRSEHSGANVLTF.

This clone was recorded a few times. V and J are TRBV2 and TRBJ1-6; tentatively, D is TRBD1 (6 bases). Germline values: CDR1 SNHLY, CDR2 FYNNEI. V was pared by 8 bases and J by 2 bases, with 16 bases between. The CDR3 consists of 16 residues. The DNA of the CDR3 is TGTGCCAGCCTTAGGAGCGGGGGCGCCTATAATTCACCCCTCCACTTT. Its protein product is CASLRSGGAYNSPLHF. The entire variable domain, with the rest obtained from reference TRBV2 and TRBJ1-6, is as follows: EPEVTQTPSHQVTQMGQEVILRCVPISNHLYFYWYRQILGQKVEFLVSFYNNEISEKSEIFDDQFSVERPDGSNFTLKIRSTKLEDSAMYFCASLRSGGAYNSPLHFGNGTRLTVT.

The V gene is TRBV28, the J gene TRBJ1-5; D gene uncertain. The V end lost 1 base, the J end lost 4 bases, and 14 bases lay between the germline ends. Germline assignment: CDR1 MDHEN and CDR2 SYDVKM. CDR3 size: 16 residues. Written as DNA, the CDR3 is TGTGCCAGCAGTTTATTGGTAGGGCCGGGAAATCAGCCCCAGCATTTT. This gives the protein CASSLLVGPGNQPQHF.

The chain couples TRBV19 to TRBJ2-3, with D uncertain. Germline V gene lookup returns CDR1 LNHDA and CDR2 SQIVND (reference sequence). V was shortened by 5 bases and J by 0 bases, with 12 bases between the two germline ends. CDR3 size: 15 residues. CDR3: CASSYAGWSTDTQYF. CDR3 bases: TGTGCCAGTAGTTACGCAGGTTGGAGCACAGATACGCAGTATTTT.

This clone was seen just once. The chain recombines TRBV5-1 with TRBJ2-3, with TRBD1 as a possible D gene (5 bases). V was clipped by 1 base and J by 3 bases, with 12 bases between them. This CDR3 spans 15 amino acids. Germline V lookup: CDR1 SGHRS, CDR2 YFSETQ. The chain's CDR3 is CASSLTGDSTDTQYF. CDR3 DNA: TGCGCCAGCAGCTTGACAGGAGACTCAACAGATACGCAGTATTTT.

This clone was counted once. The V call is TRBV30, the J call TRBJ2-2; D gene ambiguous. Germline loops: CDR1 GTSNPN, CDR2 SVGIG (reference sequence). The length of the CDR3 is 13 residues. The CDR3 sequence is CAGRPSNTGELFF. The CDR3 DNA reads as TGTGCGGGCAGGCCCTCGAACACCGGGGAGCTGTTTTTT.

The J gene is TRBJ2-3, the V gene TRBV7-8, with 8 bases lining up with TRBD2. CDR3 size: 16 residues. Looked up from germline, CDR1 is SGHVS and CDR2 is FQNEAQ. With 6 bases clipped from V and 4 bases from J, the junction kept 12 bases outside the gene matches. DNA of the CDR3: TGTGCCAGCAGGAGAGGGACTAGTTTTGTTTCAGATACGCAGTATTTT. Its translation: CASRRGTSFVSDTQYF.

This clone was counted only a few times. The chain joins TRBV28 to TRBJ1-1; D remains unclear. The length of the CDR3 is 12 residues. V was trimmed by 2 bases and J by 1 base, leaving 2 bases between them. Germline-derived CDR1 and CDR2 are MDHEN and SYDVKM. The CDR3 DNA reads TGTGCCAGCAGTTTACAGAACACTGAAGCTTTCTTT. This encodes CASSLQNTEAFF. The full variable domain, in which reference TRBV28 and TRBJ1-1 provide the parts outside the CDR3, is DVKVTQSSRYLVKRTGEKVFLECVQDMDHENMFWYRQDPGLGLRLIYFSYDVKMKEKGDIPEGYSVSREKKERFSLILESASTNQTSMYLCASSLQNTEAFFGQGTRLTVV.

This clone was detected only once. The CDR3 is CAWSLGGAARHYGYTF. The CDR3 DNA is TGTGCCTGGAGCCTAGGGGGGGCCGCGCGTCACTATGGCTACACCTTC. V gene TRBV30 combines with J gene TRBJ1-2; tentative D call: TRBD1 (6 bases). Germline V gene data show CDR1 as GTSNPN and CDR2 as SVGIG (reference sequence). The CDR3 consists of 16 residues. Trimming left V 3 bases short and J 3 bases short, with 20 bases between.

The V call is TRBV28, the J call TRBJ2-1; 7 bases line up with TRBD2. CDR1 and CDR2 (germline): MDHEN, SYDVKM. The CDR3 extends over 14 amino acids. With V trimmed by 11 bases and J by 6 bases, 13 bases remained unmatched. The CDR3 bases are TGTGCCTGCCAGGCCGGCGGGAGATTCAATGAGCAGTTCTTC. Its protein product is CACQAGGRFNEQFF.

This clone came up a few times. The V gene is TRBV6-1, the J gene TRBJ1-3; the D gene is possibly TRBD1 (5 bases). The CDR3 is made up of 15 amino acids. The ends were cut back, 3 bases at V and 4 bases at J, with 13 bases in the middle. Looked up from germline, CDR1 is MNHNS and CDR2 is SASEGT. The CDR3 DNA reads TGTGCCAGCAGTGAGGGCAGGGTAGCAGGAAACACCATATATTTT. Amino acid sequence: CASSEGRVAGNTIYF.

The V and J genes are TRBV24-1 and TRBJ2-3; D is ambiguous. In germline, CDR1 is KGHDR, CDR2 SFDVKD. V shed 9 bases and J shed 6 bases, with 12 bases lying between them. This CDR3 comprises 12 residues. The CDR3 reads CATSAAADTQYF. The DNA of the CDR3 is TGTGCCACCTCGGCCGCGGCCGATACGCAGTATTTT.

The chain joins TRBV10-1 to TRBJ2-2, with D uncertain. The CDR3 is 13 residues long. V was cut by 6 bases and J by 2 bases, with 7 bases left in between. CDR1 is WNHNN and CDR2 is SYGVQD in the germline V gene (reference sequence). The CDR3 here is CASSRTNTGELFF. The DNA for the CDR3 is TGCGCCAGCAGCAGAACAAACACCGGGGAGCTGTTTTTT.

The chain has TRBV12-3 or TRBV12-4 and TRBJ1-1, with D possibly being TRBD1 (5 bases). Trimming cost V 8 bases and J 0 bases, with 10 bases left between them. This CDR3 contains 13 residues. The CDR3 reads CASCNRLNTEAFF. The CDR3, as DNA: TGTGCCAGCTGTAACAGGCTGAACACTGAAGCTTTCTTT.

J is TRBJ2-1 and V is TRBV6-2 or TRBV6-3; 11 positions match TRBD2. The CDR3 is 19 residues long. Trimming cost V 6 bases and J 3 bases; bases outside gene matches: 16. Germline-derived CDR1 and CDR2 are MNHEY and SVGEGT. This CDR3 reads CASSRGGLADKPNYNEQFF. In DNA, the CDR3 is TGTGCCAGCAGCCGCGGGGGACTAGCGGATAAACCCAACTACAATGAGCAGTTCTTC.

This chain uses TRBV7-2 with TRBJ2-7; TRBD1 is a possible D gene (6 bases). From germline, CDR1 is SGHTA and CDR2 FQGNSA. The V gene lost 5 bases and the J gene lost 4 bases, with 18 bases spanning the gap. This CDR3 comprises 15 residues. In DNA, the CDR3 is TGTGCCAGCAGCAACGGACAGCCGGGCACTTACGAGCAGTACTTC. Its protein product is CASSNGQPGTYEQYF.

This chain uses TRBV20-1 with TRBJ2-3; 11 positions match TRBD2. This CDR3 has 14 residues. Losses at the gene ends were 3 bases for V and 5 bases for J; bases not matched to a gene: 4. Germline-derived CDR1 and CDR2 are DFQATT and SNEGSKA (reference sequence). CDR3 residues: CSASVAGGIDTQYF. CDR3 in DNA: TGCAGTGCTAGTGTAGCGGGAGGGATAGATACGCAGTATTTT.

This clone was picked up a small number of times. V usage is TRBV30 and J usage is TRBJ1-6; 8 bases align to TRBD1. The V segment lost 4 bases and the J segment 3 bases; nucleotides outside the gene matches: 5. CDR3 length: 15 amino acids. Germline values: CDR1 GTSNPN, CDR2 SVGIG (reference sequence). DNA for the CDR3: TGTGCCTGGATCCCAGGGGGCGTCTATAATTCACCCCTCCACTTT. Translating gives CAWIPGGVYNSPLHF.

V gene TRBV3-1 (or the pseudogene TRBV3-2) combines with J gene TRBJ2-1; 11 bases agree with TRBD2. Trimming cost V 4 bases and J 6 bases; bases outside gene matches: 8. This CDR3 is 16 amino acids long. Looked up from germline, CDR1 is LGHDT and CDR2 is YNNKEL (reference sequence). For the CDR3, the DNA is TGTGCCAGCAGCCCGTATAGCGGGGGGGCCGTCAATGAGCAGTTCTTC. This encodes CASSPYSGGAVNEQFF.

The gene calls are TRBV30 and TRBJ1-4; 8 bases agree with TRBD1. The junction had 4 bases not matched to a gene; V was cut back by 1 base and J by 3 bases. Germline CDR1 and CDR2: GTSNPN and SVGIG (reference sequence). This CDR3 has 15 residues. For the CDR3, the DNA is TGTGCCTGGAGTGACCAGGGGGCCGCTAATGAAAAACTGTTTTTT. Protein: CAWSDQGAANEKLFF.

The V and J genes are TRBV7-7 and TRBJ2-5; the D gene is possibly TRBD2 (6 bases). The CDR3 totals 16 residues. Germline-derived CDR1 and CDR2 are SSHAT and FNYEAQ (reference sequence). Trimming took 5 bases from V and 1 from J, leaving 17 bases between them. The CDR3 nucleotides are TGTGCCAGCAGCCACCAAACGGAGGGTGGCCAAGAGACCCAGTACTTC. It encodes CASSHQTEGGQETQYF.

The chain has TRBV29-1 and TRBJ2-7; D unresolved. The germline gives CDR1 SQVTM, CDR2 ANQGSEA. V lost 3 bases, J lost 0 bases, and 18 bases lay in between. The CDR3 consists of 16 residues. DNA for the CDR3: TGCAGCGTTGACCTCAATACTCATCTTAGCTCCTACGAGCAGTACTTC. Its translation is CSVDLNTHLSSYEQYF.

This clone was detected only once. V and J are TRBV29-1 and TRBJ2-2, with 12 bases lining up with TRBD2. V was pared by 6 bases and J by 2 bases, with 1 base of the junction left unmatched. Germline assignment: CDR1 SQVTM and CDR2 ANQGSEA. CDR3 length: 14 amino acids. This CDR3 is CSVGLAGNTGELFF. The DNA for the CDR3 is TGCAGCGTGGGACTAGCGGGTAACACCGGGGAGCTGTTTTTT.

This clone was seen a few times. V gene TRBV5-1 combines with J gene TRBJ2-5; 7 bases align to TRBD2. Germline V gene sequence: CDR1 SGHRS, CDR2 YFSETQ. The length of the CDR3 is 12 residues. Unmatched junction bases numbered 5, after V lost 7 bases and J lost 5 bases. Written as DNA, the CDR3 is TGCGCCAGCCGCGGGGGAGGGGAGACCCAGTACTTC. This encodes CASRGGGETQYF.